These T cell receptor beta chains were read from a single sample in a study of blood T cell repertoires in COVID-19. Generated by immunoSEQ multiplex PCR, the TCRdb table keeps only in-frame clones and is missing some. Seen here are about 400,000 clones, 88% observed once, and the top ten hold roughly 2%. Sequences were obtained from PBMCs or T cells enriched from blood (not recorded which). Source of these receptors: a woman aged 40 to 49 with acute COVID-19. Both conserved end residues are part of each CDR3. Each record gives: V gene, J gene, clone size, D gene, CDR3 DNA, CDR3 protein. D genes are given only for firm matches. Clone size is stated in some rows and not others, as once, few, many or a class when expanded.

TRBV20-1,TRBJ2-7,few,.,TGCAGTGCTAACAGGAACTACGAGCAGTACTTC,CSANRNYEQYF
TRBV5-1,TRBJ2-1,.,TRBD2,TGCGCCAGCAGCCCCCCCGGGGGGGCGAACTACAATGAGCAGTTCTTC,CASSPPGGANYNEQFF
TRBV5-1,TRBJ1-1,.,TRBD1,TGCGCCAGCAGCCCCAGGGGGTCTGAAGCTTTCTTT,CASSPRGSEAFF
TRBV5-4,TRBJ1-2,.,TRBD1,TGTGCCAGCAGCCCCCGGGACAGGCACTATGGCTACACCTTC,CASSPRDRHYGYTF
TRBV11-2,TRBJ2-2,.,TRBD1,TGTGCCAGCAGTAGTAGCAGACAGGGCCTCGCGAACACCGGGGAGCTGTTTTTT,CASSSSRQGLANTGELFF
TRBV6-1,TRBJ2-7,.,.,TGTGCCAGCAGTGAAGGGGGGAGGTACGAGCAGTACTTC,CASSEGGRYEQYF
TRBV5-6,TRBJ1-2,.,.,TGTGCCAGCAGCTTGGCTCTCTATGGCTACACCTTC,CASSLALYGYTF
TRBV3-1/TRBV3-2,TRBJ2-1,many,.,TGTGCCAGCAGCCAAGACGATCAGGGATACCATGAGCAGTTCTTC,CASSQDDQGYHEQFF
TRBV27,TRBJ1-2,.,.,TGTGCCAGCAGTTTAACAAGGGGCTTGGGCGGCTACACCTTC,CASSLTRGLGGYTF
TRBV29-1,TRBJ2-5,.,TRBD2,TGCAGCGTTGCCTGGGGTAGCGGGGGAGAGACCCAGTACTTC,CSVAWGSGGETQYF
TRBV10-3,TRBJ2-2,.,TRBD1,TGTGCCATCAGTGAGCCGGACAGGGGCACCGGGGAGCTGTTTTTT,CAISEPDRGTGELFF
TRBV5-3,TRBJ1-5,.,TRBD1,TGTGCCCCCCTCGGACCCCCCAGGGGGCGGAATCAGCCCCAGCATTTT,CAPLGPPRGRNQPQHF
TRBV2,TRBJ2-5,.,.,TGTGCCAGCAGCGGGACTGAGGGCCAAGAGACCCAATACTTC,CASSGTEGQETQYF
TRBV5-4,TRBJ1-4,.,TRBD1,TGTGCCAGCAGCACCGGGACAGCGGCTAAACTGTTTTTT,CASSTGTAAKLFF
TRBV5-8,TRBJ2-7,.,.,TGTGCCAGCAGCTTGGCCGCAGGGAATTCCTACGAGCAGTACTTC,CASSLAAGNSYEQYF
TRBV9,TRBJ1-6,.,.,TGTGCCAGCAGCGTAGAGCAGGGCTATAATTCACCCCTCCACTTT,CASSVEQGYNSPLHF
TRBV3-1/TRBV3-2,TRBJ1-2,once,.,TGTGCCAGCAGCCAAGAAGGGTGGACAGATTATGGCTACACCTTC,CASSQEGWTDYGYTF
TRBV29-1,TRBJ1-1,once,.,TGCAGCGTCGAACCACAGGGTATGAACACTGAAGCTTTCTTT,CSVEPQGMNTEAFF
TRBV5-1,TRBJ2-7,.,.,TGCGCCAGCAGCGAATTAGTAACCTACGAGCAGTACTTC,CASSELVTYEQYF
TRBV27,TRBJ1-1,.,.,TGTGCCAGCAGTTTCGACATGAACACTGAAGCTTTCTTT,CASSFDMNTEAFF
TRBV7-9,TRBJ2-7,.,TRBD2,TGTGCCAGCAGCCCCAGACTAGCGGGGCTTGACGAGCAGTACTTC,CASSPRLAGLDEQYF
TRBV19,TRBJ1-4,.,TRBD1,TGTGCCAGTAGTAAGGCGGGACAGATTAATGAAAAACTGTTTTTT,CASSKAGQINEKLFF
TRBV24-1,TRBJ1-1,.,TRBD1,TGTGCCACCAGTGATCTGGACAGGGTTTCGAACACTGAAGCTTTCTTT,CATSDLDRVSNTEAFF
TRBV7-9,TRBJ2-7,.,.,TGTGCCAGCAGCTTGACCCAGGGTCCCCCTAGCTCCTACGAGCAGTACTTC,CASSLTQGPPSSYEQYF
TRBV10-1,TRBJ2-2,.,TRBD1,TGCGCCAGCAGAGACAGGGGTCCTCGCACCGGGGAGCTGTTTTTT,CASRDRGPRTGELFF
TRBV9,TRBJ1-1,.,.,TGTGCCAGCAGCGTAGATAATCGGGCAGGGACTGAAGCTTTCTTT,CASSVDNRAGTEAFF
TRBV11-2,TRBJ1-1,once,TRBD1,TGTGCCAGCAGCGAAGACAGGGGGCGATCAGAAGCTTTCTTT,CASSEDRGRSEAFF
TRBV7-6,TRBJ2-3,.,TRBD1,TGTGCCAGCACAAGTTATGGAACAGGGGGCCCAGCAGATACGCAGTATTTT,CASTSYGTGGPADTQYF
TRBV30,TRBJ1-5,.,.,TGTGCCTGGAGTGTATCTACCGGCAATCAGCCCCAGCATTTT,CAWSVSTGNQPQHF
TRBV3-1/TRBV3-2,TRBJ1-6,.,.,TGTGCCAGCAGGGGGGGATCTTATAATTCACCCCTCCACTTT,CASRGGSYNSPLHF
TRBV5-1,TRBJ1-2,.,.,TGCGCCAGCAGCTTGGACGGCAGGCCCTATGGCTACACCTTC,CASSLDGRPYGYTF
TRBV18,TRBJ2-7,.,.,TGTGCCAGCTCACCAAACGGGGGGCGCCTTATGGGGGAGCAGTACTTC,CASSPNGGRLMGEQYF
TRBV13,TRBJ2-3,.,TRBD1,TGTGCCAGCAGCCCAGGGTGGGGGACAGCCACAGATACGCAGTATTTT,CASSPGWGTATDTQYF
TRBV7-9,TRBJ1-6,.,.,TGTGCCAGCAGCTTAGGGGTCTCTACGGCGGCCCTCCACTTT,CASSLGVSTAALHF
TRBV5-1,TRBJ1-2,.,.,TGCGCCAGCAGCGCAACCAGGGGCCTTAACTATGGCTACACCTTC,CASSATRGLNYGYTF
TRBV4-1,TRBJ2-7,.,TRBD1,TGCGCCAGCAGCCACCCATCCGGGACAGGGGACTACGAGCAGTACTTC,CASSHPSGTGDYEQYF
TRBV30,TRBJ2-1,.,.,TGTGCCTGGAGTCGTGATAACCCGAGGGCGTTCTTC,CAWSRDNPRAFF
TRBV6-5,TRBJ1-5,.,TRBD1,TGTGCCAGCATCCTGACAGGACAGGGGAGTCAGCCCCAGCATTTT,CASILTGQGSQPQHF
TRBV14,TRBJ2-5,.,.,TGTGCCAGCAGCCAAGGATTTGCAGGGTGGATAGAGACCCAGTACTTC,CASSQGFAGWIETQYF
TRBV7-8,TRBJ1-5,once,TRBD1,TGTGCCAGCAGCACTAGGACAGGAAATCAGCCCCAGCATTTT,CASSTRTGNQPQHF
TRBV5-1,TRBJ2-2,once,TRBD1,TGCGCCAGCAGCCTAGCCGAGACAGGGGCCGGGGAGCTGTTTTTT,CASSLAETGAGELFF
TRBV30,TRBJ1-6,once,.,TGTGCCTGGAGTGTTCAGGACTATAATTCACCCCTCCACTTT,CAWSVQDYNSPLHF
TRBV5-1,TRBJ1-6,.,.,TGCGCCAGCAGCCTGGTCGGGGGGAGTAATTCACCCCTCCACTTT,CASSLVGGSNSPLHF
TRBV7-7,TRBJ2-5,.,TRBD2,TGTGCCAGCAGCTTTTTCTTTCTAGCGGGGGGGGCAGAGACCCAGTACTTC,CASSFFFLAGGAETQYF
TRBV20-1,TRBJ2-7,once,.,TGCAGTGCTAGTGAGGGAAGAGGGAGCTTCCCCGAGCAGTACTTC,CSASEGRGSFPEQYF
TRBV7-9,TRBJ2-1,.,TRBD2,TGTGCCAGCAGCTTAGGTAGCGGGGGGGTAAATGAGCAGTTCTTC,CASSLGSGGVNEQFF
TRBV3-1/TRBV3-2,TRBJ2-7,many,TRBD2,TGTGCCAGCAGCCAAGACATTAGCGGGGGACTCGAGCAGTACTTC,CASSQDISGGLEQYF
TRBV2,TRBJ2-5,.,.,TGTGCCAGCAACATCGTAGAGACCCAGTACTTC,CASNIVETQYF
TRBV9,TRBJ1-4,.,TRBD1,TGTGCCAGCAGCGCCCGGACAGGGGTTAATGAAAAACTGTTTTTT,CASSARTGVNEKLFF
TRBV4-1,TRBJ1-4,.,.,TGCGCCAGCAGCCCGCAGGGTTTGACTAATGAAAAACTGTTTTTT,CASSPQGLTNEKLFF
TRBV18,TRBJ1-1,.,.,TGTGCCAGCTCACCTGGGACATCTTCAACCTTGAACACTGAAGCTTTCTTT,CASSPGTSSTLNTEAFF
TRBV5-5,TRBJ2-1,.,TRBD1,TGTGCCAGCAGCGGCTTGGGACAGGGCGGCAATGAGCAGTTCTTC,CASSGLGQGGNEQFF
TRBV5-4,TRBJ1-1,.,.,TGTGCCAGCAGCTTGTTCCCCTCCGACAGAGGTCAGCGGAACACTGAAGCTTTCTTT,CASSLFPSDRGQRNTEAFF